These T cell receptor beta chains were read from a single sample in a study of CD8 T cells in ankylosing spondylitis. TCRdb reprocessed the 5' RACE reads with MiXCR, giving one entry per CDR3 protein. Of more than 650,000 distinct CDR3 sequences in the sample, about 11% are singletons; the top ten hold roughly 0.51%. The sample taken for sequencing was blood, either unsorted or a sorted T cell fraction (not recorded which). These receptors came from a male donor with ankylosing spondylitis. Each CDR3 is given with its conserved first and last residue. The D gene is left open where the match is weak.

d_gene,v_gene,j_gene,CDR3aa
.,TRBV4-1,TRBJ2-1,CASSQGQAYNEQFF
.,TRBV4-3,TRBJ1-2,CASSRARGALGGYTF
TRBD2,TRBV7-2,TRBJ2-5,CASSRGGEETQYF
.,TRBV6-5,TRBJ1-5,CASRLGRDQPQHF
TRBD1,TRBV6-5,TRBJ1-1,CASSYDRATYFTEAFF
.,TRBV5-1,TRBJ2-1,CASSDPTGGQYNEQFF
TRBD1,TRBV2,TRBJ1-2,CASSFPGQGFGGHGYTF
TRBD2,TRBV20-1,TRBJ2-3,CSASGLAGGTDTQYF
.,TRBV20-1,TRBJ1-5,CSAEGRDTDQPQHF
TRBD1,TRBV5-1,TRBJ2-7,CASSSLTGQNYEQYF
TRBD1,TRBV29-1,TRBJ2-3,CSAYRGDSTDTQYF
TRBD2,TRBV3-1,TRBJ2-3,CASSHPAGGKDTQYF
.,TRBV2,TRBJ1-5,CASSEAGLGQPQHF
TRBD1,TRBV4-1,TRBJ2-7,CASSQKGPGQGSLHEQYF
TRBD2,TRBV27,TRBJ2-3,CASSPHPLAYSTDTQYF
.,TRBV6-5,TRBJ2-7,CASSYSGRMQYEQYF
.,TRBV12-3/TRBV12-4,TRBJ2-3,CASSFGQEDTQYF
TRBD2,TRBV12-3/TRBV12-4,TRBJ2-7,CASRFRLAGLHEQYF
TRBD2,TRBV20-1,TRBJ2-1,CSAGGGRMGYNEQFF
TRBD2,TRBV6-1,TRBJ2-2,CASSVGLAKELFF
TRBD1,TRBV20-1,TRBJ2-7,CSATPGQGAYEQYF
.,TRBV12-2,TRBJ1-1,CASRLPDGGGVDTEAFF